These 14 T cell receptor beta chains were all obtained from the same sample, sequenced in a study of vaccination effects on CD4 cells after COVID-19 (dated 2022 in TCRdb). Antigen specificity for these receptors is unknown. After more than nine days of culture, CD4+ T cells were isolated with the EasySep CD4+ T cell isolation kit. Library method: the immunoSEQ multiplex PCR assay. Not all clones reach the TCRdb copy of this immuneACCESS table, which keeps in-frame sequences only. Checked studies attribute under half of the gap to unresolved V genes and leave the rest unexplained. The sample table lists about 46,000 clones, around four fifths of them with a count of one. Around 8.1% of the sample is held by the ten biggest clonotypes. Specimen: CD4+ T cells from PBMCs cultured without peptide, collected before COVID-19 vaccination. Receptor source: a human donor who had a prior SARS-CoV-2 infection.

The CDR3 loop reads CASSLLGGQLQIQETQYF. CDR3 coding DNA: TGTGCCAGCAGCTTGCTGGGAGGGCAGCTCCAAATTCAAGAGACCCAGTACTTC. V usage is TRBV5-5 and J usage is TRBJ2-5, with 7 bases lining up with TRBD2. Looked up from germline, CDR1 is SGHKS and CDR2 is YYEKEE (reference sequence). The CDR3 spans 18 residues. Trimming removed 1 base from V and 2 bases from J; junction bases left unmatched: 14. Full variable domain (remainder filled in from reference TRBV5-5 and TRBJ2-5): DAGVTQSPTHLIKTRGQQVTLRCSPISGHKSVSWYQQVLGQGPQFIFQYYEKEERGRGNFPDRFSARQFPNYSSELNVNALLLGDSALYLCASSLLGGQLQIQETQYFGPGTRLLVL.

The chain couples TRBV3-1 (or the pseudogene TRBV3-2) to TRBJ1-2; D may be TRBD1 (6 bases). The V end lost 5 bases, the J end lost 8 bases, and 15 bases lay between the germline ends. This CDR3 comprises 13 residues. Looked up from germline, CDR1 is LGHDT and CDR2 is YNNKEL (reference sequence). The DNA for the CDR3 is TGTGCCAGCAGCGAAACAGGGCTCCGAGGCTACACCTTC. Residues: CASSETGLRGYTF.

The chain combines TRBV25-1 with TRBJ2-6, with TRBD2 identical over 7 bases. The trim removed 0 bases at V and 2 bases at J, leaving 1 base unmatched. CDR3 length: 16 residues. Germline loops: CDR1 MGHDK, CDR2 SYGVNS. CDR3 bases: TGTGCCAGCAGTGAATATGCGGGGGCTGGGGCCAACGTCCTGACTTTC. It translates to CASSEYAGAGANVLTF. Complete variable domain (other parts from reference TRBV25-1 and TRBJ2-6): EADIYQTPRYLVIGTGKKITLECSQTMGHDKMYWYQQDPGMELHLIHYSYGVNSTEKGDLSSESTVSRIRTEHFPLTLESARPSHTSQYLCASSEYAGAGANVLTFGAGSRLTVL.

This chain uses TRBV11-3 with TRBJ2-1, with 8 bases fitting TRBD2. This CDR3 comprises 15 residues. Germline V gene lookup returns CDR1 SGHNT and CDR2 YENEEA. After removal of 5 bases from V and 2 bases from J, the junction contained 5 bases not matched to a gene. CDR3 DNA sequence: TGTGCCAGCAGCCTCACTAGCGGTCCCTACAATGAGCAGTTCTTC. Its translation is CASSLTSGPYNEQFF.

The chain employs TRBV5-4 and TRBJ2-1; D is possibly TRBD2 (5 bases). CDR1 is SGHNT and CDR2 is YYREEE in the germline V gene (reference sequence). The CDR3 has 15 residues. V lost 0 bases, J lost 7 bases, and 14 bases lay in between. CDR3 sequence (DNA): TGTGCCAGCAGCTTGGATCTAGGGAGTTGGAATGAGCAGTTCTTC. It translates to CASSLDLGSWNEQFF.

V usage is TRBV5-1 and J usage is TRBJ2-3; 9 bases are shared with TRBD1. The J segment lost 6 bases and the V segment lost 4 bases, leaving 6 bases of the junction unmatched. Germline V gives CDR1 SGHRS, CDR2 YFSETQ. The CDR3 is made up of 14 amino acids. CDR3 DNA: TGCGCCAGCAGCAAGGGACAGGGTCCGGATACGCAGTATTTT. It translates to CASSKGQGPDTQYF.

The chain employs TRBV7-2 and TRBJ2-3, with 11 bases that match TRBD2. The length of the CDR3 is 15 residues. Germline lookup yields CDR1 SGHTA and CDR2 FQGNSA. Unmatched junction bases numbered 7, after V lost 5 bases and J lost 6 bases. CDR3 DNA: TGTGCCAGCAGCCTACAAGTAGCGGGAGGGGATACGCAGTATTTT. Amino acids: CASSLQVAGGDTQYF. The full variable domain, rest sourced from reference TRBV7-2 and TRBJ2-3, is GAGVSQSPSNKVTEKGKDVELRCDPISGHTALYWYRQSLGQGLEFLIYFQGNSAPDKSGLPSDRFSAERTGGSVSTLTIQRTQQEDSAVYLCASSLQVAGGDTQYFGPGTRLTVL.

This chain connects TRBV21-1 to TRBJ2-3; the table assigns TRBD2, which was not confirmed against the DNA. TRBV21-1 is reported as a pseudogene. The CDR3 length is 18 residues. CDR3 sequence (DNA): TGTGCCAGCAGCACGCAGGGGACTAGCGGGCTGGAGGGAGATACGCAGTATTTT. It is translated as CASSTQGTSGLEGDTQYF.

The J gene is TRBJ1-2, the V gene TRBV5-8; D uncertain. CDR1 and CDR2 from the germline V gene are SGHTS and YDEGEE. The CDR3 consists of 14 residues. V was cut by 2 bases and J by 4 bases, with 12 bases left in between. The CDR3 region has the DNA TGTGCCAGCAGCTTAGCACCCTCGGGCTATGGCTACACCTTC. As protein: CASSLAPSGYGYTF. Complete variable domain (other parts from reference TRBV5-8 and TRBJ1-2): EAGVTQSPTHLIKTRGQQATLRCSPISGHTSVYWYQQALGLGLQFLLWYDEGEERNRGNFPPRFSGRQFPNYSSELNVNALELEDSALYLCASSLAPSGYGYTFGSGTRLTVV.

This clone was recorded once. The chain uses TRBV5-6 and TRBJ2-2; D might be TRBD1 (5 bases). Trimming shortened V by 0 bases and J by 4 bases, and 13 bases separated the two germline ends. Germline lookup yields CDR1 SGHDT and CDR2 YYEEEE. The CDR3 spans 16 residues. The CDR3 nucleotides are TGTGCCAGCAGCTTGGTAGGGCAGGGATTCACCGGGGAGCTGTTTTTT. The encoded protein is CASSLVGQGFTGELFF.

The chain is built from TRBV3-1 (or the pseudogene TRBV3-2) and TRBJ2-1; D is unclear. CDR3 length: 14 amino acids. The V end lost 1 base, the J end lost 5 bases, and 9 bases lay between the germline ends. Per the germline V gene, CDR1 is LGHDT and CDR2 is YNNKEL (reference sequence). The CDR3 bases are TGTGCCAGCAGCCAAGTTGGTGGAGACAATGAGCAGTTCTTC. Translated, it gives CASSQVGGDNEQFF.

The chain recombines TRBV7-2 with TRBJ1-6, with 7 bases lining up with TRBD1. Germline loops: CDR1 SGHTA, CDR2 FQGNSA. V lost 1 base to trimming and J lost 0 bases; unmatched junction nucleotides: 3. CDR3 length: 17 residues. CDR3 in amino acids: CASSLGGQSSYNSPLHF. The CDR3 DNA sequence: TGTGCCAGCAGCTTAGGGGGACAGAGCTCCTATAATTCACCCCTCCACTTT.

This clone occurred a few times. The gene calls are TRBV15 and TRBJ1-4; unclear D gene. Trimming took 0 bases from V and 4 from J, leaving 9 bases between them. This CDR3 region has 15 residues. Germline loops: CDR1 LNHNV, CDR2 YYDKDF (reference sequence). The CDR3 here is CATSRDRTDNEKLFF. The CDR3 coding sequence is TGTGCCACCAGCAGAGATAGGACGGATAATGAAAAACTGTTTTTT.

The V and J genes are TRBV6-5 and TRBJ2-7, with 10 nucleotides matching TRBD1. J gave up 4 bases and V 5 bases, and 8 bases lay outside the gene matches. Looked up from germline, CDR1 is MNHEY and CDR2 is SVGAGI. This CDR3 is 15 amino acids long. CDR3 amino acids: CASSPTDRGSYEQYF. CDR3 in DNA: TGTGCCAGCAGTCCAACGGACAGGGGGTCGTACGAGCAGTACTTC.